This TCR beta chain came from a study of OX40 agonist ivuxolimab in advanced cancers. Method: immunoSEQ multiplex PCR; TCRdb's copy keeps in-frame clones and lacks some. The table includes 77,000 or so clones, more than 90% detected once. V lost 7 bases to trimming and J lost 2 bases, with 9 bases between them. Germline values: CDR1 MDHEN, CDR2 SYDVKM. The CDR3 is made up of 13 amino acids. This receptor was obtained from an adult with an advanced solid tumor such as melanoma, head and neck, liver or kidney cancer. The chain links TRBV28 to TRBJ1-3, with D perhaps TRBD1 (6 bases). This specimen was CD4+ or CD8+ T cells sorted from blood, taken in a trial of the OX40 agonist ivuxolimab. CDR3 DNA sequence: TGTGCCAGCATTAGGACAGCTGGAAACACCATATATTTT. This gives the protein CASIRTAGNTIYF. The full variable domain, rest sourced from reference TRBV28 and TRBJ1-3, is DVKVTQSSRYLVKRTGEKVFLECVQDMDHENMFWYRQDPGLGLRLIYFSYDVKMKEKGDIPEGYSVSREKKERFSLILESASTNQTSMYLCASIRTAGNTIYFGEGSWLTVV.